Presented here are 2 T cell receptor beta chains from one specimen sequenced in a study of blood T cell repertoires in COVID-19 (dated by TCRdb to 2020 to 2021). The protocol used for the library was the immunoSEQ multiplex PCR assay. The table comes from immuneACCESS by way of TCRdb, which keeps in-frame sequences with V and J called. Part of the clones is missing from these tables; in studies checked, under half for an unresolved V gene and the rest for unknown reasons. The sample data list roughly 200,000 clones, and approximately 88% of these were observed just once. Of the sample, about 6.7% falls within the top ten clones. Sequencing used peripheral blood. The receptors were gathered from a middle-aged man with acute or convalescent COVID-19.

This CDR3 is CASSARNSGNTIYF. Written as DNA, the CDR3 is TGTGCCAGCAGCGCCAGGAACTCTGGAAACACCATATATTTT. This chain links TRBV9 with TRBJ1-3; the D is unclear. This CDR3 has 14 amino acids. V lost 3 bases to trimming and J lost 0 bases, with 7 bases between them. CDR1 is SGDLS, CDR2 YYNGEE, per germline.

This clone has just one count. The chain employs TRBV30 and TRBJ2-7; unclear D gene. There are 13 residues in the CDR3. V lost 2 bases and J 2 bases, leaving 10 bases between the germline ends. Germline V gives CDR1 GTSNPN, CDR2 SVGIG (reference sequence). The CDR3 loop is CAWSTSGPYEQYF. Here the CDR3 DNA reads TGTGCCTGGAGTACCTCGGGTCCCTACGAGCAGTACTTC. The full variable domain, in which reference TRBV30 and TRBJ2-7 provide the parts outside the CDR3, is SQTIHQWPATLVQPVGSPLSLECTVEGTSNPNLYWYRQAAGRGLQLLFYSVGIGQISSEVPQNLSASRPQDRQFILSSKKLLLSDSGFYLCAWSTSGPYEQYFGPGTRLTVT.